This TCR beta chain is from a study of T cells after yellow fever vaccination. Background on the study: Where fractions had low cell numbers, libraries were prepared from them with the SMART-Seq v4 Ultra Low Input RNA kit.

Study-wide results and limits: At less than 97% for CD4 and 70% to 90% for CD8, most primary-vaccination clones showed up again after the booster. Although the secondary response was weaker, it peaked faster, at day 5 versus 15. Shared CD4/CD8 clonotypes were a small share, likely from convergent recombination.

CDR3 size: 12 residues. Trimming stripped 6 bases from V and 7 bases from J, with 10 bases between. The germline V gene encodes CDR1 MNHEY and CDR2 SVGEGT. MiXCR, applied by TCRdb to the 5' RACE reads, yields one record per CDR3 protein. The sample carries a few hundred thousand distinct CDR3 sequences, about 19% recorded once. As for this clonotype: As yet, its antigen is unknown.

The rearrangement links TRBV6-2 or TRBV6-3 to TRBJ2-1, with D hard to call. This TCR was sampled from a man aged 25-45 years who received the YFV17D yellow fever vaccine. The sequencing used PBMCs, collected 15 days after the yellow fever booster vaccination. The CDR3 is CASREWENEQFF. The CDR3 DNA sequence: TGTGCCAGCAGGGAATGGGAAAATGAGCAGTTCTTC.